The 19 T cell receptor beta chains reported below all come from one sample, sequenced in a study of cytomegalovirus exposure and HLA in healthy donors (dated by TCRdb to the late 2010s). Library generation was performed with the immunoSEQ multiplex PCR assay. The multiplex PCR relied on a mix of 60 forward primers for TCR Vbeta segments and 13 reverse primers for TCR Jbeta segments. TCRdb re-hosts the immuneACCESS table, in-frame sequences only. Its copies lack some clones; in the studies checked, an unresolved V gene accounts for under half of them, and the cause for the rest is not known. The sample table shows 90,000 to 100,000 clones, and about 77% are seen once. The ten largest clones add up to about 5% of the sample. Sample: PBMCs. Receptor source: a woman aged 40 to 55 in good health and CMV-seronegative.

The chain joins TRBV19 to TRBJ1-1; the D is unclear. Germline CDR1 LNHDA, CDR2 SQIVND (reference sequence). The CDR3 has 11 amino acids. Trimming pared 6 bases from V and 11 bases from J, leaving 13 bases between. For the CDR3, the DNA is TGTGCCAGTAGGAGACTGAGTGAGGCTTTCTTT. Translated: CASRRLSEAFF.

This chain joins TRBV5-5 and TRBJ1-5; D is unresolved. Germline CDR1 SGHKS, CDR2 YYEKEE (reference sequence). The CDR3 extends over 14 amino acids. Trimming removed 3 bases at V and 0 bases at J, with 7 bases between. The CDR3 region is CASSSVASNQPQHF. CDR3 in DNA: TGTGCCAGCAGCTCAGTTGCTAGCAATCAGCCCCAGCATTTT.

The chain carries TRBV7-9 and TRBJ1-5, with TRBD1 identical over 8 bases. J gave up 0 bases and V 4 bases, and 2 bases lay outside the gene matches. In germline, CDR1 is SEHNR, CDR2 FQNEAQ (reference sequence). The CDR3 contains 15 residues. CDR3 amino acids: CASSSGQVSNQPQHF. As DNA, the CDR3 is TGTGCCAGCAGCTCGGGACAGGTTAGCAATCAGCCCCAGCATTTT.

The rearrangement uses TRBV2 and TRBJ1-3; 11 nucleotides line up with TRBD1. The CDR3 contains 15 residues. The germline gives CDR1 SNHLY, CDR2 FYNNEI. Losses at the gene ends were 5 bases for V and 7 bases for J; bases not matched to a gene: 7. The CDR3 here is CASSLTGQGENTIYF. CDR3 nucleotide sequence: TGTGCCAGCAGTTTAACGGGACAGGGGGAGAACACCATATATTTT.

On this clone: One end of the junction does not line up with germline, which may come from a read error. This sequence joins TRBV20-1 and TRBJ1-3; no reliable D call. Germline values: CDR1 DFQATT, CDR2 SNEGSKA (reference sequence). This CDR3 has 10 amino acids. For the CDR3, the DNA is TGCAGTGCTAGATCGCCCGGGAAAGAGTTT. This encodes CSARSPGKEF.

The chain employs TRBV5-1 and TRBJ2-1; 8 bases line up with TRBD1. Looked up from germline, CDR1 is SGHRS and CDR2 is YFSETQ. The ends lost 5 bases at V and 7 bases at J; junction bases unmatched: 8. The CDR3 spans 14 residues. The CDR3 spells CASSSDRGRNEQFF. The DNA for the CDR3 is TGCGCCAGCAGTTCAGACAGGGGTAGAAATGAGCAGTTCTTC.

V is TRBV4-1 and J is TRBJ2-1; TRBD1 is a possible D gene (5 bases). The CDR3 covers 21 residues. The germline V and J ends were trimmed by 4 bases and 0 bases, with 28 bases remaining between them. Germline V gene sequence: CDR1 MGHRA, CDR2 YSYEKL. CDR3: CASSLELGKGPFTSSYNEQFF. CDR3 DNA sequence: TGCGCCAGCAGCCTAGAGTTGGGGAAGGGGCCCTTTACGAGCTCCTACAATGAGCAGTTCTTC.

The chain employs TRBV6-1 and TRBJ2-3; possible D gene TRBD2, 5 bases. Germline assignment: CDR1 MNHNS and CDR2 SASEGT. The V gene lost 2 bases and the J gene lost 2 bases, with 8 bases spanning the gap. The CDR3 covers 14 residues. DNA of the CDR3: TGTGCCAGCAGTGAACGAGGGTTCACAGATACGCAGTATTTT. It codes for CASSERGFTDTQYF.

V gene TRBV5-8 combines with J gene TRBJ2-1; D is perhaps TRBD1 (5 bases). With 2 bases removed from V and 3 bases from J, the gap between germline ends came to 12 bases. The V gene's germline CDR1 is SGHTS and CDR2 YDEGEE. This CDR3 is built from 15 residues. The DNA for the CDR3 is TGTGCCAGCAGCTTTGGGCAGGGATACTACAATGAGCAGTTCTTC. Protein sequence: CASSFGQGYYNEQFF.

This chain links TRBV5-5 with TRBJ2-3; weak D call: TRBD1 (6 bases). Germline V gene sequence: CDR1 SGHKS, CDR2 YYEKEE (reference sequence). The CDR3 length is 15 residues. V was trimmed by 3 bases and J by 2 bases, leaving 13 bases between them. The CDR3 DNA is TGTGCCAGCAGCTACCTCGGACAGAACACAGATACGCAGTATTTT. This sequence encodes CASSYLGQNTDTQYF.

This chain links TRBV6-6 with TRBJ1-5; 9 bases map to TRBD1. The CDR3 contains 15 residues. CDR1 and CDR2 from the germline V gene are MNHNY and SVGAGI (reference sequence). The junction had 5 bases not matched to a gene; V was cut back by 4 bases and J by 4 bases. This chain's CDR3 is CASSWMDRGNQPQHF. The CDR3 DNA follows: TGTGCCAGCAGTTGGATGGACAGGGGAAATCAGCCCCAGCATTTT.

The V call is TRBV6-6, the J call TRBJ1-1; D is ambiguous. Per germline, CDR1 MNHNY and CDR2 SVGAGI (reference sequence). The V gene lost 0 bases and the J gene lost 5 bases, with 10 bases spanning the gap. The CDR3 covers 14 residues. This CDR3 is CASSYSSVVTEAFF. The CDR3, as DNA: TGTGCCAGCAGTTACTCGTCGGTGGTAACTGAAGCTTTCTTT.

V gene TRBV25-1 combines with J gene TRBJ1-1; D is possibly TRBD1 (5 bases). Between the trimmed V and J ends, which lost 8 bases and 0 bases, there was a span of 10 bases. CDR1 is MGHDK and CDR2 is SYGVNS in the germline V gene. This CDR3 comprises 13 residues. CDR3 residues: CASQLQVNTEAFF. For the CDR3, the DNA is TGTGCCAGCCAACTACAGGTGAACACTGAAGCTTTCTTT.

The chain uses TRBV2 and TRBJ1-6; maybe TRBD1 (6 bases). CDR1 and CDR2 from the germline V gene are SNHLY and FYNNEI. There are 15 residues in the CDR3. Trimming shortened V by 8 bases and J by 9 bases, and 20 bases separated the two germline ends. DNA of the CDR3: TGTGCCAGCCGCCTTGTCATGGGGGCAGTTTCACCCCTCCACTTT. This translates into CASRLVMGAVSPLHF.

This sequence joins TRBV2 and TRBJ1-1; no clear D. From germline, CDR1 is SNHLY and CDR2 FYNNEI. There are 14 residues in the CDR3. The V gene lost 6 bases and the J gene lost 1 base, with 12 bases spanning the gap. CDR3 amino acids: CASRVIPGNTEAFF. The CDR3 nucleotides read TGTGCCAGCAGGGTTATACCAGGGAACACTGAAGCTTTCTTT.

This sequence joins TRBV7-6 and TRBJ1-1, with unresolved D. Germline loops: CDR1 SGHVS, CDR2 FNYEAQ. V lost 5 bases, J lost 6 bases, and 10 bases lay in between. The CDR3 runs to 12 residues. In DNA form, the CDR3 reads TGTGCCAGCAGCCACCGAGGGCCTGAAGCTTTCTTT. Encoded protein: CASSHRGPEAFF.

The chain has TRBV4-2 and TRBJ1-2; tentatively, D is TRBD1 (5 bases). CDR3 length equals 16 residues. From germline, CDR1 is LGHNA and CDR2 YNFKEQ. Trimming took off 0 bases at V and 6 bases at J, with 17 bases between the two ends. In DNA, the CDR3 is TGTGCCAGCAGCCAAGATCAGGGAATGGATCCTGATGGCTACACCTTC. This gives the protein CASSQDQGMDPDGYTF.

V gene TRBV5-6 combines with J gene TRBJ1-5; D is unclear. CDR1 is SGHDT, CDR2 YYEEEE, per germline. The CDR3 sequence is 15 residues long. V lost 0 bases and J 7 bases, leaving 14 bases between the germline ends. Written as DNA, the CDR3 is TGTGCCAGCAGCTTGGGGCCCACGGGAGGACAGCCCCAGCATTTT. Translated: CASSLGPTGGQPQHF.

This sequence joins TRBV13 and TRBJ2-2; 9 positions match TRBD1. V trimming: 2 bases; J trimming: 6 bases; junction bases outside the gene matches: 7. The CDR3 runs to 16 residues. Looked up from germline, CDR1 is PRHDT and CDR2 is FYEKMQ (reference sequence). The CDR3 nucleotides are TGTGCCAGCAGCTTACAGGGACAGGGTAATCCCGGGGAGCTGTTTTTT. Amino acid sequence: CASSLQGQGNPGELFF.